This record covers a single T cell receptor (beta chain). Antigen unknown. The source of the sample is a study of shared clonotypes between healthy human individuals. Unsorted samples used roughly 95 million PBMCs for genomic DNA. Overall study findings and caveats: A limitation of the genetic and exposure-history diversity represented arose from few donors.

The data were produced by immunoSEQ multiplex PCR, yet TCRdb's version contains in-frame clones alone and is incomplete. Altogether more than 400,000 clones are present, over 70% being singletons, with the ten largest covering about 12%. This CDR3 contains 15 residues. CDR1 WSHSY and CDR2 SAAADI come from the germline V gene. Trimming took 5 bases from V and 3 from J; bases not matched to a gene: 10. This TCR was sampled from a woman between 35 and 50 years old in good health. Some clones in this sample may be carry-over from other donors' samples. Input material: PBMCs. V usage is TRBV10-2 and J usage is TRBJ2-7; 7 bases are a match to TRBD1. CDR3 in amino acids: CASSLGQVKGYEQYF. In DNA, the CDR3 is TGCGCCAGCAGTCTCGGACAGGTGAAAGGCTACGAGCAGTACTTC.